This paragraph reports one T cell receptor (beta chain). This CDR3 is built from 14 residues. CDR1 is MDHEN and CDR2 is SYDVKM in the germline V gene. Trimming stripped 2 bases from V and 8 bases from J, with 15 bases between. The data were obtained in a study of OX40 agonist ivuxolimab in advanced cancers. In the study overall: Ivuxolimab was delivered to patients intravenously every 2 weeks at doses spanning 0.01 to 10 mg/kg.

Profiled with immunoSEQ multiplex PCR; TCRdb holds only in-frame clones, not every one. The sample shows around 150,000 clones, 90% of them seen only once. The sequences come from CD4+ or CD8+ T cells sorted from blood, collected in a trial of the OX40 agonist ivuxolimab. V and J are TRBV28 and TRBJ1-2, with D hard to call. This receptor was identified in an adult with an advanced solid tumor such as melanoma, head and neck, liver or kidney cancer. CDR3 loop: CASSLQSQVPGYTF. The CDR3 DNA follows: TGTGCCAGCAGTTTACAGTCGCAGGTACCCGGCTACACCTTC.